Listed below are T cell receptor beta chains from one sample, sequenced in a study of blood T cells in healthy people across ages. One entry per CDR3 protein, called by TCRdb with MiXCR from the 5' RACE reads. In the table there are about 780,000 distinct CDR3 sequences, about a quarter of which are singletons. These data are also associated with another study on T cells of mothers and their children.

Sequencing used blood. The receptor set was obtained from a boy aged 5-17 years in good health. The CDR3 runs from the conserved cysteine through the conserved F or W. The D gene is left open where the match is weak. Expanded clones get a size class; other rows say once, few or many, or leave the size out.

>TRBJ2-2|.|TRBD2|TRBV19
CASSNLAGDTGELFF
TGTGCCAGTAGCAATCTAGCGGGGGACACCGGGGAGCTGTTTTTT
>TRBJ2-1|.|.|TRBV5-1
CASSLNGDSSYNEQFF
TGCGCCAGCAGCTTGAACGGAGACAGCTCCTACAATGAGCAGTTCTTC
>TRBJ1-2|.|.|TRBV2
CASSESYSGYTF
TGTGCCAGCAGTGAATCCTACAGTGGCTACACCTTC
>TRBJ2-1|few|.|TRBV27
CASSLGLRDYNEQFF
TGTGCCAGCAGTCTAGGCCTCCGGGACTACAATGAGCAGTTCTTC
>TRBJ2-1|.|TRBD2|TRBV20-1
CSARNFGTSGGAVEQFF
TGCAGTGCTAGGAACTTTGGGACTAGCGGGGGGGCAGTTGAGCAGTTCTTC
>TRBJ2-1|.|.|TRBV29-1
CSVDFGFPAREQFF
TGCAGCGTTGACTTCGGCTTCCCGGCTCGGGAGCAGTTCTTC
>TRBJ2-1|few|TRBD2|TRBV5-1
CASSLAGGAIYNEQFF
TGCGCCAGCAGCTTAGCCGGGGGGGCAATCTACAATGAGCAGTTCTTC
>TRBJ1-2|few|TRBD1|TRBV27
CASSLWGLGQVDGYTF
TGTGCCAGCAGTTTATGGGGTCTGGGACAGGTCGATGGCTACACCTTC
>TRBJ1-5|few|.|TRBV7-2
CASSLAPPYSNQPQHF
TGTGCCAGCAGCTTGGCACCGCCCTATAGCAATCAGCCCCAGCATTTT
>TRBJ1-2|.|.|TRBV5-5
CASSPDRSSGYTF
TGTGCCAGCAGCCCGGATAGGTCGAGCGGCTACACCTTC
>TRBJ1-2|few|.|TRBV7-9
CASSPGQSSYGYTF
TGTGCCAGCAGCCCAGGACAGTCCTCCTATGGCTACACCTTC
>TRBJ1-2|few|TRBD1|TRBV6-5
CASSTAAGGASYGYTF
TGTGCCAGCAGTACGGCCGCAGGGGGCGCCTCCTATGGCTACACCTTC
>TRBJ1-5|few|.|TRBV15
CATSRVGRGRYQPQHF
TGTGCCACCAGCAGAGTCGGCAGGGGACGATATCAGCCCCAGCATTTT
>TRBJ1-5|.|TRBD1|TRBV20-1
CSARPDRDDNQPQHF
TGCAGTGCTAGACCGGACAGGGATGACAATCAGCCCCAGCATTTT
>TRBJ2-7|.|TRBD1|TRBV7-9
CASSPMGQATYEQYF
TGTGCCAGCAGCCCGATGGGACAGGCGACCTACGAGCAGTACTTC
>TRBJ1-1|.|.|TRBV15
CATSRAIVGTEAFF
TGTGCCACCAGCCGCGCCATCGTCGGCACTGAAGCTTTCTTT
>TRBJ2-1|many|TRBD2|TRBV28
CASSPSGGRSYNEQFF
TGTGCCAGCAGCCCGAGCGGGGGCCGGTCCTACAATGAGCAGTTCTTC
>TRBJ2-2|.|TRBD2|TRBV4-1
CASSQGPLERGNTGELFF
TGCGCCAGCAGCCAAGGCCCCCTCGAGCGGGGGAACACCGGGGAGCTGTTTTTT
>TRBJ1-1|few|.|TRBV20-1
CSASMGLSEAFF
TGCAGTGCTAGTATGGGGCTCTCCGAAGCTTTCTTT
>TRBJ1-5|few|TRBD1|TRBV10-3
CAISETGGNQPQHF
TGTGCCATCAGTGAGACAGGGGGCAATCAGCCCCAGCATTTT
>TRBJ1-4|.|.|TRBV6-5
CASRRSRFAEKLFF
TGTGCCAGCAGAAGATCGAGGTTCGCTGAAAAACTGTTTTTT
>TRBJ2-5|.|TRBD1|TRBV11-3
CASTLQGDSRSQETQYF
TGTGCCAGCACGCTTCAGGGGGATTCGCGGTCCCAAGAGACCCAGTACTTC
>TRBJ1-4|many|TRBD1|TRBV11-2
CASSLATGQGREKLFF
TGTGCCAGCAGCTTGGCCACGGGACAGGGAAGAGAAAAACTGTTTTTT
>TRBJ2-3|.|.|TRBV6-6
CAFSHGATDTQYF
TGTGCCTTCAGCCACGGGGCAACAGATACGCAGTATTTT
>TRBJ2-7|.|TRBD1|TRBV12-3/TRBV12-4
CASSSGTATIQYF
TGTGCCAGCAGTTCCGGGACAGCTACGATTCAGTACTTC
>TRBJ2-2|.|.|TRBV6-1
CASRLGGGDLLSGELFF
TGTGCCAGCAGGCTGGGGGGCGGGGACCTCCTCAGCGGGGAGCTGTTTTTT
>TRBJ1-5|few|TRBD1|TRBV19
CASSIGTGLNQPQHF
TGTGCCAGTAGTATTGGGACAGGACTTAATCAGCCCCAGCATTTT
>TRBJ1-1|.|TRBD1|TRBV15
CATSRDRGSPEAFF
TGTGCCACCAGCAGAGACAGGGGGTCCCCTGAAGCTTTCTTT
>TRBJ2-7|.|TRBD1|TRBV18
CASSPPNVGTGVSYEQYF
TGTGCCAGCTCACCGCCGAATGTCGGGACAGGGGTGTCCTACGAGCAGTACTTC
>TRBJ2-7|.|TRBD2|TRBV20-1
CSAPLAGVYEQYF
TGCAGTGCTCCCCTAGCGGGGGTTTACGAGCAGTACTTC
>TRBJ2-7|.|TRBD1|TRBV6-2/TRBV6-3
CASSSPTGIGYEQYF
TGTGCCAGCAGTTCCCCGACAGGGATCGGCTACGAGCAGTACTTC
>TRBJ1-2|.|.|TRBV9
CASSVEVTMGGYTF
TGTGCCAGCAGCGTAGAAGTTACAATGGGTGGCTACACCTTC
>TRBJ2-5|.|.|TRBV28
CASSPGRSLETQYF
TGTGCCAGCAGCCCGGGACGTTCCTTAGAGACCCAGTACTTC
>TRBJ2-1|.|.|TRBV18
CASSPFGGVIYNEQFF
TGTGCCAGCTCACCATTTGGCGGGGTAATTTACAATGAGCAGTTCTTC
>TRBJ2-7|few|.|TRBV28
CASSLYSDTLEQYF
TGTGCCAGCAGTTTATACTCTGACACGCTCGAGCAGTACTTC
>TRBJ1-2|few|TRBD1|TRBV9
CASSFTGQGRNGYTF
TGTGCCAGCAGCTTTACGGGACAGGGGAGGAATGGCTACACCTTC
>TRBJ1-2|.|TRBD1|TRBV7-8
CASSLRDSQPRGDGYTF
TGTGCCAGCAGCTTAAGGGACAGTCAGCCCCGAGGTGATGGCTACACCTTC
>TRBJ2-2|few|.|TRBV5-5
CASSSSILNTGELFF
TGTGCCAGCAGCTCGAGTATCTTGAACACCGGGGAGCTGTTTTTT
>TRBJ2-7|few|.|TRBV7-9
CASSPRGLEEQYF
TGTGCCAGCAGCCCCCGGGGCCTCGAGGAGCAGTACTTC
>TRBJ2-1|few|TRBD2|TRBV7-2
CAIPGGGSYNEQFF
TGTGCCATCCCTGGGGGGGGCTCCTACAATGAGCAGTTCTTC
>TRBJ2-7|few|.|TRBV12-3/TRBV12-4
CASSLRAESSYEQYF
TGTGCCAGCAGTTTAAGGGCGGAGAGCTCCTACGAGCAGTACTTC
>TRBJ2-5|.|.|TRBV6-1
CASSVSPAETQYF
TGTGCCAGCAGTGTGTCCCCAGCTGAGACCCAGTACTTC
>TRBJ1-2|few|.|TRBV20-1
CSAREQGNENGYTF
TGCAGTGCTAGAGAACAGGGAAATGAGAATGGCTACACCTTC
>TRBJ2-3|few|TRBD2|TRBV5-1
CASSSGTSAYTDTQYF
TGCGCCAGCAGCTCGGGGACTAGCGCCTACACAGATACGCAGTATTTT
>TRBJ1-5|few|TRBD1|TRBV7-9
CASSLALQGAYGNQPQHF
TGTGCCAGCAGCTTAGCGCTTCAGGGGGCGTATGGCAATCAGCCCCAGCATTTT
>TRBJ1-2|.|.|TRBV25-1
CASSSLENYGYTF
TGTGCCAGCAGTAGTCTCGAAAACTATGGCTACACCTTC
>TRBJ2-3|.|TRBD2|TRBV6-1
CASREAGVADTQYF
TGTGCCAGCAGAGAAGCGGGGGTTGCAGATACGCAGTATTTT
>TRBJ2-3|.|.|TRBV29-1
CSDRHGDTQYF
TGCAGCGACAGACACGGCGATACGCAGTATTTT
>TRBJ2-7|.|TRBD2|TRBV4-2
CASSQDSGGGSYEQYF
TGTGCCAGCAGCCAAGATAGCGGCGGGGGGTCCTACGAGCAGTACTTC
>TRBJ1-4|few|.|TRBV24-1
CATRLNNEKLFF
TGTGCCACCCGTCTTAATAATGAAAAACTGTTTTTT
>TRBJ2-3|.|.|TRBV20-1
CSATRAIEDTDTQYF
TGCAGTGCTACCAGAGCGATCGAGGACACAGATACGCAGTATTTT
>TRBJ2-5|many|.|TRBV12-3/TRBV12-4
CASSLGTAQETQYF
TGTGCCAGCAGCTTAGGTACAGCCCAAGAGACCCAGTACTTC
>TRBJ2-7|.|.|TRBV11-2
CASSHDGYSYEQYF
TGTGCCAGCAGCCATGACGGTTACTCCTACGAGCAGTACTTC
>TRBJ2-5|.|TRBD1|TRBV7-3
CASSLGAPRTGAETQYF
TGTGCCAGCAGCTTGGGGGCCCCCAGGACAGGGGCCGAGACCCAGTACTTC